This TCR beta chain comes out of a study of T cells after yellow fever vaccination. There are a few counts of this clonotype. In making TCR cDNA, 5'RACE template switching added a universal primer site and UMIs to it. TCRdb reprocessed the 5' RACE reads with MiXCR, giving one entry per CDR3 protein. Found here are over 250,000 distinct CDR3 sequences, about 5.2% of them singletons; the top ten hold about 3.5%. Germline values: CDR1 MNHEY, CDR2 SVGAGI. This CDR3 is built from 16 residues. V lost 2 bases and J 7 bases, leaving 18 bases between the germline ends. This clonotype was sampled from a man between 18 and 35 years old who received the YFV17D yellow fever vaccine. This material consisted of CD4+ T cells sorted from PBMCs, taken on the day of the yellow fever booster vaccination. This chain links TRBV6-5 with TRBJ2-1; D is possibly TRBD1 (6 bases). The CDR3 DNA reads as TGTGCCAGCAGTTACGCAGGGGCCTCCTTAGGGAATGAGCAGTTCTTC. Translation gives CASSYAGASLGNEQFF.